The present entry profiles one T cell receptor beta chain with its context. What it recognizes is unknown. Sample treatment: roughly 11-day PBMC culture with coronavirus spike peptide pools or control peptides (ViraFEST assay). These CD4+ T cells came from roughly eleven-day cultures by negative selection. The sample comes from a study of vaccination and CD4 T cells after COVID-19. Study overall: Post-vaccine sampling followed dose two by a median 72 days (range 14 to 241). Cultures serving as controls received a peptide pool (CEFX or HIV-1 Nef) or no peptide.

The CDR3 has 13 amino acids. Germline CDR1 is SEHNR and CDR2 is FQNEAQ (reference sequence). V was pared by 1 base and J by 0 bases, with 3 bases between. General study results and limits: Spike mono-reactivity was evident in 304 of the 307 vaccine-specific clones derived from convalescent patients.

Cultured CD4+ T-cell DNA underwent Oncomine TCR Beta short-read sequencing. TCRdb called the PCR reads again in MiXCR, with one record for every CDR3 protein. The sample holds approximately 20,000 distinct CDR3 sequences, roughly 34% seen once. The sequences come from CD4+ T cells from blood, cultured in vitro, collected before SARS-CoV-2 vaccination. The sequence was obtained from a human donor who had recovered from COVID-19. The V and J genes are TRBV7-9 and TRBJ1-1, with D unclear. CDR3 in amino acids: CASSLDMNTEAFF. In DNA form, the CDR3 reads TGTGCCAGCAGCTTAGACATGAACACTGAAGCTTTCTTT. The full variable domain, with the rest looked up from reference TRBV7-9 and TRBJ1-1, is DTGVSQNPRHKITKRGQNVTFRCDPISEHNRLYWYRQTLGQGPEFLTYFQNEAQLEKSRLLSDRFSAERPKGSFSTLEIQRTEQGDSAMYLCASSLDMNTEAFFGQGTRLTVV.